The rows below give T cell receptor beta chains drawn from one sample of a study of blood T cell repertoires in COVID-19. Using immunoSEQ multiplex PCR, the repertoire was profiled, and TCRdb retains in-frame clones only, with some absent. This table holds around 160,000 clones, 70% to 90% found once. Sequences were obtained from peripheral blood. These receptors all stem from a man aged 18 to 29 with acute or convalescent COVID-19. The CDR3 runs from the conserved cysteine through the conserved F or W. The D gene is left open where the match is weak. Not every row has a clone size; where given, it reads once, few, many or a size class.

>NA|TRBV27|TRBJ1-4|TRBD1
TGTGCCAGCCACCGGACAGGGGGTTTTGCAACTAATGAAAAACTGTTTTTT
CASHRTGGFATNEKLFF
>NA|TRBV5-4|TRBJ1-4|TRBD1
TGTGCCAGCAGCTTTATCCAGGGGGCTCGTTATACTAATGAAAAACTGTTTTTT
CASSFIQGARYTNEKLFF
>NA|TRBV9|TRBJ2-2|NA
TGTGCCAGCAGCGTAGCAGAAGGGGAGCTGTTTTTT
CASSVAEGELFF
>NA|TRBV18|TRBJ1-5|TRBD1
TGTGCCAGCTCACCAGGACAGGGTTGGCAGCCCCAGCATTTT
CASSPGQGWQPQHF
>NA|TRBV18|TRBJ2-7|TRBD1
TGTGCCAGCTCCCCGGACAGGGTACGGTACGAGCAGTACTTC
CASSPDRVRYEQYF
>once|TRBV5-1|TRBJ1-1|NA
TGCGCCAGCAGCTTCGGTCGGGGAGGGACTGAAGCTTTCTTT
CASSFGRGGTEAFF
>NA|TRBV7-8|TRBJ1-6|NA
TGTGCCAGCAGCGAGACAGCAGGCAGCTCACCCCTCCACTTT
CASSETAGSSPLHF
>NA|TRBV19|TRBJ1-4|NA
TGTGCCAGTAGTCCCAACAGGGCCCTTAATGAAAAACTGTTTTTT
CASSPNRALNEKLFF
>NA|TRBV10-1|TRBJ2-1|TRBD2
TGCGCCAGCAGCGACGACCGGACTAGCGGGAGATCCTACAATGAGCAGTTCTTC
CASSDDRTSGRSYNEQFF
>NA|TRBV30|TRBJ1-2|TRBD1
TGTGCCGGGAGAGACAGGGCTAATGGCTACACCTTC
CAGRDRANGYTF
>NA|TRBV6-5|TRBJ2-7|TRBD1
TGTGCCAGCAGAGGGACAGGTCGCGAGCAGTACTTC
CASRGTGREQYF
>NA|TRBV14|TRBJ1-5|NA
TGTGCCAGCAGCCATTCCGGCAATCAGCCCCAGCATTTT
CASSHSGNQPQHF
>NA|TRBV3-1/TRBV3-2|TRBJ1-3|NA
TGTGCCAGCAGCCAAGATGGACTCTCTGGAAACACCATATATTTT
CASSQDGLSGNTIYF
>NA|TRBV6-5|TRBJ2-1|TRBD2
TGTGCCAGCAGTTACTCGGCACGGGGGGGGGACAATGAGCAGTTCTTC
CASSYSARGGDNEQFF
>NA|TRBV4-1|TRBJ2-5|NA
TGCGCCAGCAGCCAAGATAGGACACCCCTCCAAGAGACCCAGTACTTC
CASSQDRTPLQETQYF
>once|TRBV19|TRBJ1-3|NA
TGTGCCAGTAGTAACGGACAGCACAGAAACACCATATATTTT
CASSNGQHRNTIYF
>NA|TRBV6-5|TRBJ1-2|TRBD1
TGTGCCAGCAGTTACTCGCGGACAGGGGGAGGGTATGGCTACACCTTC
CASSYSRTGGGYGYTF
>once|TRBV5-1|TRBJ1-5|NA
TGCGCCAGCAGCCCCACGGGGATGGTTATTGGTCAGCCCCAGCATTTT
CASSPTGMVIGQPQHF
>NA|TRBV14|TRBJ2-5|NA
TGTGCCAGCAGCACGGGAGAGACCCAGTACTTC
CASSTGETQYF
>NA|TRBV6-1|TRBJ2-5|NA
TGTGCCAGCAGTGAAGATCAGCGGCAAGAGACCCAGTACTTC
CASSEDQRQETQYF
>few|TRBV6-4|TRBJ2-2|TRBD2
TGTGCCAGCAGTTCTACTAGCGGGGGCCACACCGGGGAGCTGTTTTTT
CASSSTSGGHTGELFF
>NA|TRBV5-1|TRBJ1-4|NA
TGCGCCAGCAGCGTCGGCGGGGGTAATGAAAAACTGTTTTTT
CASSVGGGNEKLFF
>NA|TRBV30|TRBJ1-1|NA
TGTGCCTGGAGTGGAGGGATCCCTGAAGCTTTCTTT
CAWSGGIPEAFF
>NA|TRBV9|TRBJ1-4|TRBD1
TGTGCCAGCAGCGGACAGGGCGGAACTAATGAAAAACTGTTTTTT
CASSGQGGTNEKLFF
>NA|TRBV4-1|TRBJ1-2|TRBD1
TGCGCCAGCAGCAGACCTGACAGGGATGGAAATGGCTACACCTTC
CASSRPDRDGNGYTF
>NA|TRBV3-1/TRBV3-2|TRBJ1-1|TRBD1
TGTGCCAGCAGCCACCTAGACAGGGGTGAAGCTTTCTTT
CASSHLDRGEAFF